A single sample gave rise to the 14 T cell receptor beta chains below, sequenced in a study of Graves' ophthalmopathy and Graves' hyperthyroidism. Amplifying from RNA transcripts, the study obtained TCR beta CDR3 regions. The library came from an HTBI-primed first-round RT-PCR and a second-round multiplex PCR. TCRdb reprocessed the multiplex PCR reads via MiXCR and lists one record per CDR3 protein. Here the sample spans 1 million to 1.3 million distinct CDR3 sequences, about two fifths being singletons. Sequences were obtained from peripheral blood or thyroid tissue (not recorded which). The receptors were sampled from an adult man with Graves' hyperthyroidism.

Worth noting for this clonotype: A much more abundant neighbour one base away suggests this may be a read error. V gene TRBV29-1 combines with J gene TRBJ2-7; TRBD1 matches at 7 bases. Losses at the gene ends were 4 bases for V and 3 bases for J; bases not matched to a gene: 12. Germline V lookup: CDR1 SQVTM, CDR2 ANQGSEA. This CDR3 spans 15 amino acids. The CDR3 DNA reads TGCAGCGTTGTTGGGACAGAGAACCGATTCTACGAGCAGTACTTC. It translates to CSVVGTENRFYEQYF.

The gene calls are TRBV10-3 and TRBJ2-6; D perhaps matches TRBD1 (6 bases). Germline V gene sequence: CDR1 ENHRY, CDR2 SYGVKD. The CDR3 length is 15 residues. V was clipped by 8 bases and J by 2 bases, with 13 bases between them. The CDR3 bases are TGTGCCATCCACCCCACAGGGACTGGGGCCAACGTCCTGACTTTC. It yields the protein CAIHPTGTGANVLTF.

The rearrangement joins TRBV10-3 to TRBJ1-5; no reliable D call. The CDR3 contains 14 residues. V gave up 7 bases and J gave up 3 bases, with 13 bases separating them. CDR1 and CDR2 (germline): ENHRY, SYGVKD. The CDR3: CAITGRSNNQPQHF. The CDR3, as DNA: TGTGCCATCACAGGAAGGAGTAACAATCAGCCCCAGCATTTT.

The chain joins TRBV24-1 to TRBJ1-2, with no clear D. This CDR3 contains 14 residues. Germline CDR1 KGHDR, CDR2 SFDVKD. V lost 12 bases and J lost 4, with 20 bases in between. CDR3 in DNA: TGTGCCCCAGTGACCGGACGGAGTATCTATGGCTACACCTTC. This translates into CAPVTGRSIYGYTF.

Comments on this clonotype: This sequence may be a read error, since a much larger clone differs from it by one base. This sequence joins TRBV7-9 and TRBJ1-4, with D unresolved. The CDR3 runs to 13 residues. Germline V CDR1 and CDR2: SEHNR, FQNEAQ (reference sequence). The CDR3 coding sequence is TGTGCCAACAGCCTACAGAGTAATGAAAAACTGTTTTTT. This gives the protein CANSLQSNEKLFF. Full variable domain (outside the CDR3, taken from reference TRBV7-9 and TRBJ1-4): DTGVSQNPRHKITKRGQNVTFRCDPISEHNRLYWYRQTLGQGPEFLTYFQNEAQLEKSRLLSDRFSAERPKGSFSTLEIQRTEQGDSAMYLCANSLQSNEKLFFGSGTQLSVL.

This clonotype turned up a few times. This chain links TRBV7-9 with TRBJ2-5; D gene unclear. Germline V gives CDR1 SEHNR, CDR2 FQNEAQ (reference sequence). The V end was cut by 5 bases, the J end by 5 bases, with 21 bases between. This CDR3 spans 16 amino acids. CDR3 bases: TGTGCCAGCAGCAAAACTAATAGACTCATGTGGGAGACCCAGTACTTC. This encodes CASSKTNRLMWETQYF.

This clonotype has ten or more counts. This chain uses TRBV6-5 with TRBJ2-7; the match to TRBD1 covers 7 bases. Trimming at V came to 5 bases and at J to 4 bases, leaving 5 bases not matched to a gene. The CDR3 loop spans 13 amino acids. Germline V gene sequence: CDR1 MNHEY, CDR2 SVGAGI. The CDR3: CASSPRGQYEQYF. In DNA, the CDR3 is TGTGCCAGCAGTCCCCGGGGACAGTACGAGCAGTACTTC.

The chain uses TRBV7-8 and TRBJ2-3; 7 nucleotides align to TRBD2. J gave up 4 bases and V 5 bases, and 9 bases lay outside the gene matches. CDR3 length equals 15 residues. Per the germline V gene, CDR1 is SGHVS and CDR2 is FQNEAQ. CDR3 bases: TGTGCCAGCAGCGCCCTCGGGGGGAGCGCAGATACGCAGTATTTT. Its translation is CASSALGGSADTQYF.

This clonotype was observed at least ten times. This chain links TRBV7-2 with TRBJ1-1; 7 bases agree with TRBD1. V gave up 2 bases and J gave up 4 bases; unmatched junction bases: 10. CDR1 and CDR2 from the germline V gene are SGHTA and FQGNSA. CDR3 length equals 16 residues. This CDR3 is CASSLQVAGGFTEAFF. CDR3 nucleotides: TGTGCCAGCAGCTTACAGGTTGCAGGGGGGTTCACTGAAGCTTTCTTT. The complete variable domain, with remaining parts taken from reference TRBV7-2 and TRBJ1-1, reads GAGVSQSPSNKVTEKGKDVELRCDPISGHTALYWYRQSLGQGLEFLIYFQGNSAPDKSGLPSDRFSAERTGGSVSTLTIQRTQQEDSAVYLCASSLQVAGGFTEAFFGQGTRLTVV.

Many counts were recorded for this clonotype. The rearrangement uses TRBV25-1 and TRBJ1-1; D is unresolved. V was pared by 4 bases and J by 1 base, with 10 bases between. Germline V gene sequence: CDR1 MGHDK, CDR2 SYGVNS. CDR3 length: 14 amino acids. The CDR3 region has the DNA TGTGCCAGCAGTGCGGGCGGCTCGAACACTGAAGCTTTCTTT. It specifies CASSAGGSNTEAFF. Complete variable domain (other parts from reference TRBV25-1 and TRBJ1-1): EADIYQTPRYLVIGTGKKITLECSQTMGHDKMYWYQQDPGMELHLIHYSYGVNSTEKGDLSSESTVSRIRTEHFPLTLESARPSHTSQYLCASSAGGSNTEAFFGQGTRLTVV.

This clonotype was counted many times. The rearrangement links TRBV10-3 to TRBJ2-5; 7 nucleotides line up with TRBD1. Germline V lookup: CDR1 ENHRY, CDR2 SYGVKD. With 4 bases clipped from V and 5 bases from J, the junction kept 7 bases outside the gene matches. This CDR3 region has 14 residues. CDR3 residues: CAISVTGVGETQYF. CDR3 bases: TGTGCCATCAGTGTAACAGGGGTGGGGGAGACCCAGTACTTC.

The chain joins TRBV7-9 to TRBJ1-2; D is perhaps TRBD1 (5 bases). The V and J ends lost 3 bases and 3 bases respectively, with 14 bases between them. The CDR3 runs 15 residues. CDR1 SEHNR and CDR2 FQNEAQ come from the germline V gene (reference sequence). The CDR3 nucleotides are TGTGCCAGCAGCTTGGCCGTCGGGACGGACTATGGCTACACCTTC. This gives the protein CASSLAVGTDYGYTF.

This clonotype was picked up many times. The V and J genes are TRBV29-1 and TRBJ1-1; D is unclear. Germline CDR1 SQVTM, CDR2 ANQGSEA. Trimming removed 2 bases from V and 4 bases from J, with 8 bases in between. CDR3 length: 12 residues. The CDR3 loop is CSVESPATEAFF. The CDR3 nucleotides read TGCAGCGTTGAAAGTCCAGCCACTGAAGCTTTCTTT.

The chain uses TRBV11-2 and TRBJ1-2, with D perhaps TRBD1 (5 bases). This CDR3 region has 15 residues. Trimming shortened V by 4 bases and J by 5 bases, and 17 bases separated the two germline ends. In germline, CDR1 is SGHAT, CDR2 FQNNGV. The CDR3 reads CASSSPKGHRYGYTF. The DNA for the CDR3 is TGTGCCAGCAGCTCCCCCAAAGGACATCGATATGGCTACACCTTC. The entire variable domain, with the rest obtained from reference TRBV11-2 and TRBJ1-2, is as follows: EAGVAQSPRYKIIEKRQSVAFWCNPISGHATLYWYQQILGQGPKLLIQFQNNGVVDDSQLPKDRFSAERLKGVDSTLKIQPAKLEDSAVYLCASSSPKGHRYGYTFGSGTRLTVV.